Shown below are 3 T cell receptor beta chains from a single sample sequenced in a study of blood T cell repertoires in COVID-19. Only in-frame clones appear in the TCRdb table, and some are missing; sequencing was by immunoSEQ multiplex PCR. The sample records under 300,000 clones, less than 85% being singletons. Sequencing was performed on peripheral blood. The source is a human donor with COVID-19, enrolled during active disease. The donor label of this sample is uncertain.

This sequence joins TRBV20-1 and TRBJ2-7, with 11 positions matching TRBD2. V shed 3 bases, J shed 0 bases, and the junction held 31 bases outside the gene matches. Germline V gene sequence: CDR1 DFQATT, CDR2 SNEGSKA (reference sequence). CDR3 length: 24 residues. DNA of the CDR3: TGCAGTGCTAGTTCTTTCGGCTTGGGGTTAGCGGGAGGGCGGGTAACGGAATTCTCCTACGAGCAGTACTTC. Translation gives CSASSFGLGLAGGRVTEFSYEQYF.

The chain is built from TRBV11-3 and TRBJ2-7; D might be TRBD2 (6 bases). Trimming removed 3 bases from V and 5 bases from J, with 14 bases in between. The CDR3 is 14 amino acids. CDR1 SGHNT and CDR2 YENEEA come from the germline V gene. The DNA of the CDR3 is TGTGCCAGCAGCTTCGAGGGAGGAGTAGACGAGCAGTACTTC. Translating it yields CASSFEGGVDEQYF.

The chain is built from TRBV7-2 and TRBJ2-7, with D possibly matching TRBD1 (6 bases). The CDR3 totals 14 residues. CDR1 and CDR2 (germline): SGHTA, FQGNSA. Trimming stripped 1 base from V and 2 bases from J, with 9 bases between. The CDR3 spells CASSLEQGTYEQYF. DNA of the CDR3: TGTGCCAGCAGCTTAGAACAGGGTACCTACGAGCAGTACTTC.